Each of the 24 T cell receptor beta chains below was sequenced from the same sample in a study of blood T cells in healthy people across ages. Together with a sample-barcoded 5' primer, a J-beta primer mix was included in a second PCR lasting roughly 6 to 12 cycles. TCRdb re-derived calls from the 5' RACE reads in MiXCR, one entry per CDR3 protein. The sample records 600,000 to 850,000 distinct CDR3 sequences, 25% being singletons. These data also formed part of another study, on T cells of mothers and their children.

Sequencing was carried out using blood. All receptors derive from a boy aged 5-17 years in good health.

This rearrangement joins TRBV7-9 to TRBJ1-4; D gene unclear. V lost 7 bases and J 5 bases, leaving 14 bases between the germline ends. Germline CDR1 reads SEHNR; CDR2 reads FQNEAQ (reference sequence). CDR3 length: 14 residues. The CDR3 here is CASTPKPENEKLFF. The DNA for the CDR3 is TGTGCCAGCACCCCAAAACCCGAGAATGAAAAACTGTTTTTT. The variable domain in full, with the rest retrieved from reference TRBV7-9 and TRBJ1-4, is DTGVSQNPRHKITKRGQNVTFRCDPISEHNRLYWYRQTLGQGPEFLTYFQNEAQLEKSRLLSDRFSAERPKGSFSTLEIQRTEQGDSAMYLCASTPKPENEKLFFGSGTQLSVL.

Many counts were recorded for this clonotype. The V gene is TRBV7-9, the J gene TRBJ2-7; 8 bases align to TRBD1. Germline trimming cut 5 bases from V and 2 bases from J; bases unmatched to any gene: 2. The CDR3 spans 13 residues. In germline, CDR1 is SEHNR, CDR2 FQNEAQ (reference sequence). CDR3 residues: CASSPTGAYEQYF. The DNA of the CDR3 is TGTGCCAGCAGCCCGACAGGGGCCTACGAGCAGTACTTC. Filled out from reference TRBV7-9 and TRBJ2-7, the complete variable domain reads DTGVSQNPRHKITKRGQNVTFRCDPISEHNRLYWYRQTLGQGPEFLTYFQNEAQLEKSRLLSDRFSAERPKGSFSTLEIQRTEQGDSAMYLCASSPTGAYEQYFGPGTRLTVT.

This sequence joins TRBV20-1 and TRBJ2-5; 9 bases line up with TRBD2. The CDR3 sequence is 17 residues long. V lost 1 base, J lost 5 bases, and 14 bases stayed unmatched. Germline assignment: CDR1 DFQATT and CDR2 SNEGSKA (reference sequence). The CDR3 reads CSARVASGDSVGETQYF. CDR3 coding DNA: TGCAGTGCTAGAGTGGCTAGCGGGGATTCAGTTGGGGAGACCCAGTACTTC.

This clonotype has just a few counts. A junction boundary mismatches the germline segment, possibly from a read error. The V gene is TRBV12-3 or TRBV12-4, the J gene TRBJ2-5, with TRBD2 as a possible D gene (5 bases). The CDR3 consists of 13 residues. CDR3 coding DNA: TGTGCTAGCAGTTTATGGGAGAAAGAGACCCAGTACTTC. It encodes CASSLWEKETQYF.

This clonotype appeared many times. This rearrangement joins TRBV14 to TRBJ2-5; either TRBD1 or TRBD2 may supply D (5 bases each). Germline V gives CDR1 SGHDN, CDR2 FVKESK. The CDR3 has 15 residues. V was shortened by 4 bases and J by 1 base, with 13 bases between the two germline ends. The CDR3 is CASSPLGRTQETQYF. CDR3 nucleotides: TGTGCCAGCAGCCCCCTGGGACGGACCCAAGAGACCCAGTACTTC.

This sequence joins TRBV19 and TRBJ1-5; no clear D. Trimming removed 6 bases from V and 6 bases from J, with 9 bases in between. The germline CDR1 and CDR2 sequences are LNHDA and SQIVND (reference sequence). The CDR3 is 12 residues long. The CDR3 protein is CASREGTQPQHF. In DNA form, the CDR3 reads TGTGCCAGTAGGGAAGGTACTCAGCCCCAGCATTTT.

The chain is built from TRBV4-1 and TRBJ2-7; a weak D match, TRBD1 (6 bases). Germline loops: CDR1 MGHRA, CDR2 YSYEKL. CDR3 length: 15 amino acids. V gave up 1 base and J gave up 3 bases, with 13 bases separating them. The CDR3 DNA reads as TGCGCCAGCAGCCAAGTCCGGACAGCCTACTACGAGCAGTACTTC. Amino acid sequence: CASSQVRTAYYEQYF.

The chain uses TRBV5-6 and TRBJ1-2, with D unclear. Germline V lookup: CDR1 SGHDT, CDR2 YYEEEE. The CDR3 length is 12 residues. Trimming removed 4 bases at V and 5 bases at J, with 9 bases between. The CDR3 nucleotides read TGTGCCAGCAGCGGCTACTCTTATGGCTACACCTTC. Protein: CASSGYSYGYTF.

This chain uses TRBV10-3 with TRBJ2-3; D assignment may be TRBD1 or TRBD2 (5 bases each). Between the trimmed V and J ends, which lost 6 bases and 6 bases, there was a span of 16 bases. Germline V lookup: CDR1 ENHRY, CDR2 SYGVKD. The CDR3 covers 14 residues. CDR3 bases: TGTGCCATCAGCCTCGGGACGAAGAGTGATACGCAGTATTTT. This translates into CAISLGTKSDTQYF.

This clonotype appeared a few times. J is TRBJ2-5 and V is TRBV7-8; no firm D call. Trimming removed 2 bases from V and 2 bases from J, with 18 bases in between. This CDR3 is 17 amino acids long. Germline lookup yields CDR1 SGHVS and CDR2 FQNEAQ. In DNA, the CDR3 is TGTGCCAGCAGCTTAATGGCGGACCTTAGTTCTCAAGAGACCCAGTACTTC. Translated: CASSLMADLSSQETQYF.

J is TRBJ2-2 and V is TRBV4-2; 7 bases are a match to TRBD2. Germline V gives CDR1 LGHNA, CDR2 YNFKEQ. The CDR3 length is 15 residues. Unmatched junction bases numbered 4, after V lost 0 bases and J lost 6 bases. This chain's CDR3 is CASSQEREIAGELFF. DNA of the CDR3: TGTGCCAGCAGCCAAGAGCGGGAGATCGCCGGGGAGCTGTTTTTT.

The V gene is TRBV28, the J gene TRBJ2-5; D gene unclear. Looked up from germline, CDR1 is MDHEN and CDR2 is SYDVKM. V was pared by 3 bases and J by 3 bases, with 8 bases between. The length of the CDR3 is 13 residues. CDR3 protein: CASSFGIEETQYF. Written as DNA, the CDR3 is TGTGCCAGCAGTTTCGGAATAGAAGAGACCCAGTACTTC. The whole variable domain, filled in from reference TRBV28 and TRBJ2-5, reads DVKVTQSSRYLVKRTGEKVFLECVQDMDHENMFWYRQDPGLGLRLIYFSYDVKMKEKGDIPEGYSVSREKKERFSLILESASTNQTSMYLCASSFGIEETQYFGPGTRLLVL.

This CDR3 reads CASSTEGGQETQYF. In DNA form, the CDR3 reads TGTGCCAGCAGCACCGAAGGAGGACAAGAGACCCAGTACTTC. The V and J genes are TRBV9 and TRBJ2-5; weak D call: TRBD2 (5 bases). The germline V gene has CDR1 SGDLS and CDR2 YYNGEE. This CDR3 contains 14 residues. Trimming removed 4 bases from V and 2 bases from J, with 12 bases in between.

This chain connects TRBV12-3 or TRBV12-4 to TRBJ1-4; maybe TRBD1 (6 bases). This CDR3 region has 16 residues. Trimming pared 7 bases from V and 5 bases from J, leaving 20 bases between. The DNA for the CDR3 is TGTGCCAGCACTATCATCCGAGGGGGTCAGAATGAAAAACTGTTTTTT. This codes for CASTIIRGGQNEKLFF.

The chain joins TRBV29-1 to TRBJ2-7, with D perhaps matching TRBD1 (6 bases). From germline, CDR1 is SQVTM and CDR2 ANQGSEA. There are 14 residues in the CDR3. Trimming pared 4 bases from V and 1 base from J, leaving 14 bases between. The CDR3 protein is CSVASRGISYEQYF. In DNA, the CDR3 is TGCAGCGTTGCTTCCAGGGGCATTTCCTACGAGCAGTACTTC.

The chain carries TRBV12-3 or TRBV12-4 and TRBJ2-3, with D unclear. V lost 5 bases to trimming and J lost 1 base, with 13 bases between them. CDR3 size: 15 residues. CDR3 coding DNA: TGTGCCAGCAGTGATAGCAGCCGGGGCACAGATACGCAGTATTTT. Residues: CASSDSSRGTDTQYF.

This chain connects TRBV12-5 to TRBJ2-2, with TRBD1 identical over 8 bases. This CDR3 comprises 15 residues. J gave up 4 bases and V 3 bases, and 4 bases lay outside the gene matches. Germline V gene sequence: CDR1 LGHNT, CDR2 FRNRAP. Here the CDR3 reads CASGFLQGVTGELFF. CDR3 DNA sequence: TGTGCTAGTGGTTTTTTACAGGGGGTCACCGGGGAGCTGTTTTTT. Based on the CDR3 plus reference TRBV12-5 and TRBJ2-2, the full variable domain is DARVTQTPRHKVTEMGQEVTMRCQPILGHNTVFWYRQTMMQGLELLAYFRNRAPLDDSGMPKDRFSAEMPDATLATLKIQPSEPRDSAVYFCASGFLQGVTGELFFGEGSRLTVL.

V gene TRBV29-1 combines with J gene TRBJ2-1; the match to TRBD2 covers 9 bases. J was trimmed by 15 bases and V by 4 bases; bases with no gene match: 13. This CDR3 region has 13 residues. Germline V gives CDR1 SQVTM, CDR2 ANQGSEA. The CDR3 DNA reads as TGCAGCGTTGTGTTAGCGGGAGTCCCTTCGGGGTTCTTC. This codes for CSVVLAGVPSGFF.

This clonotype was seen more than once but under ten times. Here the CDR3 DNA reads TGCAGCGTTGAGAAAGAGGGAGCCTACAATGAGCAGTTCTTC. Translated: CSVEKEGAYNEQFF. V and J are TRBV29-1 and TRBJ2-1; maybe TRBD2 (5 bases). V lost 3 bases and J lost 2, with 11 bases in between. The CDR3 totals 14 residues. CDR1 SQVTM and CDR2 ANQGSEA come from the germline V gene.

V gene TRBV28 combines with J gene TRBJ2-7; TRBD1 aligns across 9 bases. J lost 0 bases, V lost 6 bases, and 6 bases had no gene match. The CDR3 consists of 15 residues. In germline, CDR1 is MDHEN, CDR2 SYDVKM. The CDR3 protein is CASSRDRETSYEQYF. For the CDR3, the DNA is TGTGCCAGCAGCCGGGACAGGGAAACCTCCTACGAGCAGTACTTC.

The V call is TRBV20-1, the J call TRBJ2-3; 7 bases line up with TRBD2. Germline CDR1 and CDR2: DFQATT and SNEGSKA (reference sequence). The CDR3 is made up of 17 amino acids. V dropped 0 bases and J dropped 2; count of bases not matched to a gene: 11. Here the CDR3 reads CSARDRSLAETTDTQYF. The CDR3 DNA reads as TGCAGTGCTAGAGACCGGTCGCTAGCGGAGACCACAGATACGCAGTATTTT.

This clonotype was detected only a few times. This sequence joins TRBV6-5 and TRBJ1-2, with D unclear. Trimming removed 6 bases at V and 8 bases at J, with 16 bases between. This CDR3 has 13 residues. Germline values: CDR1 MNHEY, CDR2 SVGAGI. The CDR3 DNA sequence: TGTGCCAGCAGGAATGCGCGAACAGAGGGCTACACCTTC. It codes for CASRNARTEGYTF.

This clonotype appeared a few times. V and J are TRBV4-1 and TRBJ1-4; D unclear. This CDR3 contains 13 residues. Germline CDR1 reads MGHRA; CDR2 reads YSYEKL. Between the trimmed V and J ends, which lost 1 base and 8 bases, there was a span of 8 bases. For the CDR3, the DNA is TGCGCCAGCAGCCAAGTGTTACGGGAAAAACTGTTTTTT. Translation: CASSQVLREKLFF.

The gene calls are TRBV29-1 and TRBJ2-5, with 9 bases aligning to TRBD1. Near its end, the DNA agrees better with TRBJ2-1, so the J call may be wrong. This CDR3 comprises 17 residues. The germline CDR1 and CDR2 sequences are SQVTM and ANQGSEA. In nucleotides, the CDR3 is TGCAGCGTTGAAGATTCCTTGACAGGGGGCTCCTACAATGAGCAGTTCTTC. Its translation: CSVEDSLTGGSYNEQFF.